These 9 T cell receptor beta chains originate from one sample sequenced in a study of graft-versus-host responses after intestinal transplantation (dated by TCRdb to the early 2020s). The method was the immunoSEQ multiplex PCR assay. Entries here come from immuneACCESS through TCRdb and include only in-frame sequences with V and J called. Some clones fail to appear in such tables; in the studies checked, an unresolved V gene covers under half of the shortfall, and the cause of the remainder is unknown. A total of about 100,000 clones appear in this sample, 87% of them only once. Clones ranked in the top ten supply 0.9% of the sample. Their cognate antigens are unknown. In light of the paper, this sample's time point label describes: cells obtained before transplantation from donor or recipient. Sequenced here: unstimulated CD4+ T cells sorted from spleen or lymph node cells, sampled before intestinal transplant. All receptors come from a human donor who received an intestinal transplant.

The gene calls are TRBV6-1 and TRBJ2-7; 10 bases agree with TRBD2. Per the germline V gene, CDR1 is MNHNS and CDR2 is SASEGT. The V gene end was trimmed by 6 bases and the J gene end by 4 bases; junction bases not matched to a gene: 9. The CDR3 totals 15 residues. The CDR3 DNA reads as TGTGCCAGCAGGGCCCCCGCTAGCGGGAGATACGAGCAGTACTTC. Protein product: CASRAPASGRYEQYF.

This sequence joins TRBV5-1 and TRBJ2-1; D is perhaps TRBD2 (5 bases). Germline V gene sequence: CDR1 SGHRS, CDR2 YFSETQ. The V and J ends lost 4 bases and 9 bases respectively, with 20 bases between them. CDR3 length: 15 residues. The CDR3 protein is CASSEEGVVVGEQFF. CDR3 nucleotide sequence: TGCGCCAGCAGCGAAGAGGGCGTTGTTGTTGGTGAGCAGTTCTTC.

This chain's CDR3 is CASSLAFMTGLDEQYF. The CDR3, as DNA: TGTGCCAGCAGCTTGGCCTTTATGACAGGGTTGGACGAGCAGTACTTC. The chain combines TRBV5-5 with TRBJ2-7; 7 bases are a match to TRBD1. Losses at the gene ends were 0 bases for V and 5 bases for J; bases not matched to a gene: 11. Germline V gene data show CDR1 as SGHKS and CDR2 as YYEKEE (reference sequence). CDR3 length equals 16 residues.

This rearrangement joins TRBV18 to TRBJ2-4; no clear D gene. The V end was cut by 2 bases, the J end by 0 bases, with 14 bases between. CDR3 length: 17 residues. Germline CDR1 and CDR2: KGHSH and LQKENI. CDR3 loop: CASSPFANLIAKNIQYF. The CDR3 DNA reads TGTGCCAGCTCACCATTTGCAAACCTAATAGCCAAAAACATTCAGTACTTC.

The chain is built from TRBV6-6 and TRBJ1-1; a possible D gene is TRBD1 (6 bases). From germline, CDR1 is MNHNY and CDR2 SVGAGI (reference sequence). The length of the CDR3 is 14 residues. The V end was cut by 8 bases, the J end by 10 bases, with 23 bases between. The CDR3 DNA is TGTGCCAGCGCACAACAGGGACCGCGAGCGACAGCTTTCTTT. This sequence encodes CASAQQGPRATAFF.

This clone was seen a few times. This rearrangement joins TRBV6-4 to TRBJ2-1; D perhaps matches TRBD2 (6 bases). CDR3 length: 16 residues. CDR1 and CDR2 (germline): MRHNA, SNTAGT. The ends were cut back, 2 bases at V and 3 bases at J, with 14 bases in the middle. The CDR3 DNA follows: TGTGCCAGCAGTGACAGATCGGGGGTCCTCTACAATGAGCAGTTCTTC. As protein: CASSDRSGVLYNEQFF.

J is TRBJ1-5 and V is TRBV28; possible D gene TRBD1, 5 bases. The CDR3 loop spans 14 amino acids. V lost 2 bases and J 5 bases, leaving 10 bases between the germline ends. Germline CDR1 MDHEN, CDR2 SYDVKM. CDR3 sequence reads: CASSLTGGYQPQHF. The CDR3 DNA sequence: TGTGCCAGCAGTTTAACTGGGGGGTATCAGCCCCAGCATTTT.

The chain carries TRBV5-1 and TRBJ1-6, with TRBD1 as a possible D gene (5 bases). This CDR3 is built from 17 residues. Germline assignment: CDR1 SGHRS and CDR2 YFSETQ. The V gene lost 0 bases and the J gene lost 4 bases, with 14 bases spanning the gap. In DNA form, the CDR3 reads TGCGCCAGCAGCTTGGCCCAGCTGGACAAATATAATTCACCCCTCCACTTT. Its translation: CASSLAQLDKYNSPLHF.

The V call is TRBV19, the J call TRBJ2-7, with TRBD2 matching over 8 bases. Losses at the gene ends were 6 bases for V and 7 bases for J; bases not matched to a gene: 23. CDR1 and CDR2 (germline): LNHDA, SQIVND (reference sequence). This CDR3 comprises 18 residues. The CDR3 DNA sequence: TGTGCCAGTAGCCCTCTTCCGGGACTAGGGACCTCGGGGGGAGAGCAGTACTTC. This encodes CASSPLPGLGTSGGEQYF.